This TCR beta chain came from a study of shared clonotypes between healthy human individuals. General study points: All-four-donor shared clonotypes had higher generation probabilities than non-shared clonotypes did.

Per germline, CDR1 SGHRS and CDR2 YFSETQ. V lost 0 bases and J lost 5, with 17 bases in between. CDR3 length equals 16 residues. With regard to this clone: Its matching antigen is unknown.

The authors' processing: ImmunoSEQ output lacked quality scores and full-length reads, limiting matched filtering. Measured with immunoSEQ multiplex PCR; TCRdb has only the in-frame clones, and not every one. The D gene and trimming were derived from the DNA, and the V and J assignments and clone size from that table. The repertoire holds millions of clones, with 85% to 95% as singletons. The V call is TRBV5-1, the J call TRBJ1-1; D is perhaps TRBD1 (5 bases). Sequencing used naive CD4+ T cells sorted from blood. Subset given: CD45RA+ positively selected. The origin of this receptor is a man aged 18-30 years in good health. CDR3 DNA sequence: TGCGCCAGCAGCTTGGTGGGATCGGGACCGCGAACTGAAGCTTTCTTT. Translation gives CASSLVGSGPRTEAFF.